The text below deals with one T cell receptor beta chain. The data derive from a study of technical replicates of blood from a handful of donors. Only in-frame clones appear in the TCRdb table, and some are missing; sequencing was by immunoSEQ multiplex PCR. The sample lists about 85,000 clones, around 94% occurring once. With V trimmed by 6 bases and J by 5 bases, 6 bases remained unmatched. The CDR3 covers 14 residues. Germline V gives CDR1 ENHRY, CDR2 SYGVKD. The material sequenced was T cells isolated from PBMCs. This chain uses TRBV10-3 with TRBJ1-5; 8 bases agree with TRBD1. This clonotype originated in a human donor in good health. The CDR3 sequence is CAISEDRGDQPQHF. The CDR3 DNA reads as TGTGCCATCAGCGAAGACAGGGGAGATCAGCCCCAGCATTTT.